This note documents a single TCR beta chain sequence. Germline CDR1 reads ENHRY; CDR2 reads SYGVKD. The CDR3 has 14 residues. V lost 5 bases and J lost 9, with 17 bases in between. A single record per CDR3 protein comes from TCRdb applying MiXCR to the RACE reads. This repertoire shows tens of thousands of distinct CDR3 sequences, more than 9% found once; its top ten account for approximately 9.6%. Time point noted: pre-sensitization, week 0. Treatment in this sample: therapeutic diphenylcyclopropenone sensitization with weekly scalp DPC. Researchers extracted total RNA from unfractionated whole blood. The data stem from a study of human T cells and chemical hapten exposure.

The source of this sequence is a woman aged 25-40 years with alopecia areata. Some clones in this sample may be carry-over from other donors' samples. The sample was whole blood, taken in connection with sensitization to the hapten diphenylcyclopropenone (DPC). The V call is TRBV10-3, the J call TRBJ2-1, with a tentative D call TRBD2 (6 bases). The CDR3 coding sequence is TGTGCCATCAGTAAGGACTATTCAGGGTCTGAGCAGTTCTTC. Translating it yields CAISKDYSGSEQFF.